This passage covers 12 T cell receptor beta chains from one sample sequenced in a study of blood T cell repertoires in COVID-19. Sequenced by immunoSEQ multiplex PCR; TCRdb stores in-frame clones only, minus some. The sample contains about 180,000 clones, 86% of which appear only once. The specimen sequenced was peripheral blood. These TCRs come from a woman under 40 with active or convalescent COVID-19.

V is TRBV3-1 (or the pseudogene TRBV3-2) and J is TRBJ2-7, with D tentatively TRBD2 (6 bases). This CDR3 spans 17 amino acids. Trimming left V 0 bases short and J 5 bases short, with 20 bases between. CDR1 and CDR2 from the germline V gene are LGHDT and YNNKEL (reference sequence). CDR3 amino acids: CASSQDLLGGRFDEQYF. DNA of the CDR3: TGTGCCAGCAGCCAAGATCTCTTGGGGGGAAGGTTCGACGAGCAGTACTTC.

The chain uses TRBV7-9 and TRBJ2-1; 12 bases align to TRBD2. With 1 base clipped from V and 5 bases from J, the junction kept 0 bases outside the gene matches. The germline V gene encodes CDR1 SEHNR and CDR2 FQNEAQ (reference sequence). The CDR3 is 15 residues long. In DNA, the CDR3 is TGTGCCAGCAGCTTAGGGACTAGCGGGAACAATGAGCAGTTCTTC. Its translation is CASSLGTSGNNEQFF.

V is TRBV7-2 and J is TRBJ2-7; D is unresolved. Germline V gives CDR1 SGHTA, CDR2 FQGNSA. There are 17 residues in the CDR3. Trimming cost V 0 bases and J 0 bases, with 15 bases left between them. CDR3 nucleotides: TGTGCCAGCAGCTTAGCTACACTAAACCCCTTCTCCTACGAGCAGTACTTC. It translates to CASSLATLNPFSYEQYF.

Regarding this clone: The junction shows a germline mismatch at one end, possibly a read error. The genes are TRBV28 and TRBJ1-1; maybe TRBD1 (6 bases). The CDR3 has 14 residues. Germline lookup yields CDR1 MDHEN and CDR2 SYDVKM. The CDR3 DNA reads as TGTGCCAGCACCCTTGCAGGGGTGAACGCTGAAGCTTTCTTT. It encodes CASTLAGVNAEAFF.

The chain combines TRBV19 with TRBJ2-1, with D perhaps TRBD1 (5 bases). Germline CDR1 is LNHDA and CDR2 is SQIVND (reference sequence). Trimming took off 4 bases at V and 8 bases at J, with 6 bases between the two ends. This CDR3 comprises 11 residues. This CDR3 reads CASSTTDEQFF. CDR3 in DNA: TGTGCCAGTAGTACGACAGATGAGCAGTTCTTC. The variable domain in full, with the rest retrieved from reference TRBV19 and TRBJ2-1, is DGGITQSPKYLFRKEGQNVTLSCEQNLNHDAMYWYRQDPGQGLRLIYYSQIVNDFQKGDIAEGYSVSREKKESFPLTVTSAQKNPTAFYLCASSTTDEQFFGPGTRLTVL.

The rearrangement uses TRBV28 and TRBJ2-2, with D possibly matching TRBD1 (6 bases). This CDR3 spans 14 amino acids. The germline V and J ends were trimmed by 1 base and 6 bases, with 9 bases remaining between them. CDR1 is MDHEN and CDR2 is SYDVKM in the germline V gene. CDR3 DNA sequence: TGTGCCAGCAGTTTATTCACAGGGCCCGGGGAGCTGTTTTTT. Its translation is CASSLFTGPGELFF. The full variable domain, with the rest looked up from reference TRBV28 and TRBJ2-2, is DVKVTQSSRYLVKRTGEKVFLECVQDMDHENMFWYRQDPGLGLRLIYFSYDVKMKEKGDIPEGYSVSREKKERFSLILESASTNQTSMYLCASSLFTGPGELFFGEGSRLTVL.

J is TRBJ1-1 and V is TRBV6-5, with D possibly matching TRBD1 (5 bases). This CDR3 region has 13 residues. Trimming cost V 8 bases and J 6 bases, with 16 bases left between them. Germline V gene lookup returns CDR1 MNHEY and CDR2 SVGAGI. The CDR3 nucleotides are TGTGCCAGCTCGGGGACTATGGGCGCTGAAGCTTTCTTT. Protein: CASSGTMGAEAFF.

The rearrangement uses TRBV3-1 (or the pseudogene TRBV3-2) and TRBJ2-3, with D possibly TRBD1 on 5 matching bases. CDR1 and CDR2 from the germline V gene are LGHDT and YNNKEL (reference sequence). This CDR3 spans 12 amino acids. V lost 7 bases, J lost 5 bases, and 10 bases lay in between. The CDR3 DNA follows: TGTGCCAGCAACTCAGGGCTAGATACGCAGTATTTT. Residues: CASNSGLDTQYF.

With respect to this clone: Compared with germline, one end of the junction differs, possibly owing to a read error. This chain uses TRBV3-1 (or the pseudogene TRBV3-2) with TRBJ1-4; the D gene is possibly TRBD1 (6 bases). CDR1 and CDR2 (germline): LGHDT, YNNKEL (reference sequence). The CDR3 has 16 amino acids. CDR3 protein: CASSQEKGETLGKTVF. In nucleotides, the CDR3 is TGTGCCAGCAGCCAAGAGAAGGGGGAGACGTTGGGAAAAACTGTTTTT.

CDR3: CASSERGLLNYEQYF. Written as DNA, the CDR3 is TGTGCCAGCAGTGAAAGAGGCTTACTGAACTACGAGCAGTACTTC. The J gene is TRBJ2-7, the V gene TRBV2, with no clear D. CDR1 and CDR2 from the germline V gene are SNHLY and FYNNEI. V was pared by 2 bases and J by 3 bases, with 14 bases between. This CDR3 has 15 amino acids.

The rearrangement uses TRBV12-2 and TRBJ1-5; the table gives TRBD1 as D, unverified against the DNA. TRBV12-2 is a pseudogene locus. CDR3 length: 15 amino acids. The chain's CDR3 is CASRRTGQGNQPQHF. Here the CDR3 DNA reads TGTGCAAGTCGCCGTACGGGACAGGGTAATCAGCCCCAGCATTTT.

The rearrangement uses TRBV5-4 and TRBJ2-5, with a tentative D call TRBD1 (5 bases). The CDR3 has 13 amino acids. CDR1 and CDR2 (germline): SGHNT, YYREEE (reference sequence). Between the trimmed V and J ends, which lost 1 base and 5 bases, there was a span of 9 bases. DNA for the CDR3: TGTGCCAGCAGCTTGCCAGGGCCGGAGACCCAGTACTTC. The encoded protein is CASSLPGPETQYF.